Below are 32 T cell receptor beta chains sequenced from a single sample in a study of cytomegalovirus exposure and HLA in healthy donors (TCRdb year 2017). The library was generated by the immunoSEQ multiplex PCR assay. For the multiplex PCR, a mixture combining 60 forward primers for TCR Vbeta segments and 13 reverse primers for TCR Jbeta segments was used. This is the immuneACCESS table as TCRdb keeps it, with only in-frame sequences that have V and J called. A part of the clones is gone; compared with another copy, unresolved V genes explain less than half, and the rest is unexplained. The table held for this sample gives about 130,000 clones. The ten top clones hold 1.5% to 2% of the sample. The sequencing sample was made of PBMCs. The source of these receptors is a woman aged 40 to 55 in good health and CMV-seropositive.

This rearrangement joins TRBV11-2 to TRBJ2-1, with TRBD1 identical over 7 bases. Germline assignment: CDR1 SGHAT and CDR2 FQNNGV. Unmatched junction bases numbered 17, after V lost 5 bases and J lost 4 bases. The CDR3 runs to 18 residues. The CDR3 is CASSLAHPGQLLYNEQFF. The CDR3 coding sequence is TGTGCCAGCAGCCTCGCCCATCCGGGACAGCTACTATACAATGAGCAGTTCTTC.

CDR3 residues: CSVVTGGTTDNQPQHF. As DNA, the CDR3 is TGCAGCGTTGTTACAGGAGGGACGACAGACAATCAGCCCCAGCATTTT. J is TRBJ1-5 and V is TRBV29-1; D possibly corresponds to TRBD1 (5 bases). CDR1 is SQVTM, CDR2 ANQGSEA, per germline. The length of the CDR3 is 16 residues. The V end was cut by 4 bases, the J end by 3 bases, with 19 bases between.

This chain uses TRBV5-1 with TRBJ2-1, with 11 bases identical to TRBD1. Germline-derived CDR1 and CDR2 are SGHRS and YFSETQ. Losses at the gene ends were 0 bases for V and 4 bases for J; bases not matched to a gene: 6. This CDR3 comprises 17 residues. The CDR3, as DNA: TGCGCCAGCAGCTTGGGCCCGGGACAGGGGGTATACAATGAGCAGTTCTTC. Translated: CASSLGPGQGVYNEQFF.

The chain carries TRBV7-8 and TRBJ2-5; TRBD1 matches at 7 bases. CDR1 and CDR2 (germline): SGHVS, FQNEAQ. This CDR3 is 15 amino acids long. J gave up 3 bases and V 0 bases, and 4 bases lay outside the gene matches. The DNA for the CDR3 is TGTGCCAGCAGCTTAGCGGCCGGGACAGAAGAGACCCAGTACTTC. As protein: CASSLAAGTEETQYF. Complete variable domain (other parts from reference TRBV7-8 and TRBJ2-5): GAGVSQSPRYKVAKRGQDVALRCDPISGHVSLFWYQQALGQGPEFLTYFQNEAQLDKSGLPSDRFFAERPEGSVSTLKIQRTQQEDSAVYLCASSLAAGTEETQYFGPGTRLLVL.

The chain carries TRBV9 and TRBJ2-5, with D tentatively TRBD2 (7 bases). The CDR3 consists of 16 residues. CDR1 is SGDLS, CDR2 YYNGEE, per germline. V lost 3 bases and J lost 1, with 16 bases in between. For the CDR3, the DNA is TGTGCCAGCAGCGAGAGCGGGGCGGGGGCCCAAGAGACCCAGTACTTC. The encoded protein is CASSESGAGAQETQYF.

The chain recombines TRBV4-1 with TRBJ2-7, with 9 bases lining up with TRBD2. V lost 4 bases to trimming and J lost 2 bases; unmatched junction nucleotides: 6. This CDR3 comprises 15 residues. Germline V gene sequence: CDR1 MGHRA, CDR2 YSYEKL. CDR3 coding DNA: TGCGCCAGCAGCCCTTCGGGCGGGAGGGCCTACGAGCAGTACTTC. Translation: CASSPSGGRAYEQYF.

This chain joins TRBV19 and TRBJ2-7; 9 bases align to TRBD1. Germline V CDR1 and CDR2: LNHDA, SQIVND (reference sequence). Losses at the gene ends were 5 bases for V and 2 bases for J; bases not matched to a gene: 7. The CDR3 runs 15 residues. CDR3 DNA sequence: TGTGCCAGTAGTTCACCGGGACAGGGACCCTACGAGCAGTACTTC. It is translated as CASSSPGQGPYEQYF.

The CDR3 region has the DNA TGTGCCAGTAGTATACATCAACAGAACCCCCTTGGGGAGACCCAGTACTTC. Its protein product is CASSIHQQNPLGETQYF. The chain recombines TRBV19 with TRBJ2-5; no definite D call. V was shortened by 2 bases and J by 5 bases, with 21 bases between the two germline ends. Germline CDR1 LNHDA, CDR2 SQIVND (reference sequence). This CDR3 contains 17 residues.

The chain couples TRBV19 to TRBJ1-4, with D possibly TRBD1 on 6 matching bases. CDR1 is LNHDA, CDR2 SQIVND, per germline (reference sequence). This CDR3 spans 14 amino acids. V lost 1 base and J lost 4, with 7 bases in between. For the CDR3, the DNA is TGTGCCAGTAGTATAGGACAGGTTAATGAAAAACTGTTTTTT. Translating gives CASSIGQVNEKLFF.

V usage is TRBV6-1 and J usage is TRBJ2-3; TRBD2 matches at 7 bases. This CDR3 contains 12 residues. V gave up 9 bases and J gave up 4 bases; unmatched junction bases: 4. Germline V gene sequence: CDR1 MNHNS, CDR2 SASEGT. This CDR3 reads CASSGQADTQYF. Written as DNA, the CDR3 is TGTGCCAGTAGCGGGCAAGCAGATACGCAGTATTTT.

This sequence joins TRBV6-5 and TRBJ1-2; TRBD1 matches at 8 bases. J lost 8 bases, V lost 0 bases, and 11 bases had no gene match. Germline V gives CDR1 MNHEY, CDR2 SVGAGI. CDR3 size: 16 residues. The CDR3 reads CASSYSKWGQGAGYTF. The CDR3 region has the DNA TGTGCCAGCAGTTACTCGAAGTGGGGCCAGGGGGCGGGCTACACCTTC.

The genes are TRBV7-2 and TRBJ1-2, with D unresolved. The CDR3 loop spans 12 amino acids. V was shortened by 3 bases and J by 6 bases, with 8 bases between the two germline ends. CDR1 SGHTA and CDR2 FQGNSA come from the germline V gene. The CDR3 nucleotides are TGTGCCAGCAGCTTCACAGAGAATGGCTACACCTTC. This gives the protein CASSFTENGYTF.

The chain uses TRBV12-5 and TRBJ1-5; D gene ambiguous. The V gene's germline CDR1 is LGHNT and CDR2 FRNRAP. The CDR3 contains 15 residues. V lost 0 bases, J lost 0 bases, and 6 bases lay in between. The CDR3 spells CASGLVQNSNQPQHF. The CDR3 bases are TGTGCTAGTGGTTTGGTACAGAATAGCAATCAGCCCCAGCATTTT. The full variable domain, with the rest looked up from reference TRBV12-5 and TRBJ1-5, is DARVTQTPRHKVTEMGQEVTMRCQPILGHNTVFWYRQTMMQGLELLAYFRNRAPLDDSGMPKDRFSAEMPDATLATLKIQPSEPRDSAVYFCASGLVQNSNQPQHFGDGTRLSIL.

This chain links TRBV6-1 with TRBJ2-7, with D uncertain. V gave up 8 bases and J gave up 0 bases, with 11 bases separating them. Germline V gene sequence: CDR1 MNHNS, CDR2 SASEGT. The CDR3 is made up of 13 amino acids. The CDR3 nucleotides read TGTGCCAGCCTACGCTTCCTCTCCTACGAGCAGTACTTC. It translates to CASLRFLSYEQYF.

This sequence joins TRBV6-1 and TRBJ1-2, with 7 bases lining up with TRBD1. CDR1 MNHNS and CDR2 SASEGT come from the germline V gene. Trimming took 4 bases from V and 4 from J; bases not matched to a gene: 3. The length of the CDR3 is 13 residues. The CDR3 region has the DNA TGTGCCAGCAGTGCGGGACAGCGCTATGGCTACACCTTC. It encodes CASSAGQRYGYTF.

V and J are TRBV7-2 and TRBJ1-1; D is uncertain. The length of the CDR3 is 14 residues. Germline lookup yields CDR1 SGHTA and CDR2 FQGNSA. V lost 4 bases, J lost 7 bases, and 16 bases lay in between. The CDR3 is CASSSVNLRVEAFF. The CDR3 bases are TGTGCCAGCAGCTCGGTCAATCTGAGGGTTGAAGCTTTCTTT.

This chain links TRBV28 with TRBJ1-4; D is possibly TRBD1 (6 bases). The CDR3 consists of 12 residues. Germline assignment: CDR1 MDHEN and CDR2 SYDVKM. V was trimmed by 6 bases and J by 10 bases, leaving 12 bases between them. CDR3 residues: CASSPTGRKLFF. The CDR3 bases are TGTGCCAGCAGCCCAACAGGGCGAAAACTGTTTTTT.

The V gene is TRBV30, the J gene TRBJ1-3; TRBD1 matches 7 bases. V dropped 3 bases and J dropped 3; count of bases not matched to a gene: 11. Germline lookup yields CDR1 GTSNPN and CDR2 SVGIG (reference sequence). The CDR3 consists of 16 residues. CDR3 loop: CAWSGGAGGFGNTIYF. The DNA for the CDR3 is TGTGCCTGGAGCGGAGGTGCAGGGGGTTTTGGAAACACCATATATTTT.

The chain joins TRBV10-1 to TRBJ2-7, with TRBD2 matching over 12 bases. The CDR3 runs 16 residues. CDR1 WNHNN and CDR2 SYGVQD come from the germline V gene (reference sequence). V was pared by 8 bases and J by 0 bases, with 8 bases of the junction left unmatched. CDR3 nucleotide sequence: TGCGCCAGCGGAGACGCTAGCGGGAGGGCCTCCTACGAGCAGTACTTC. This translates into CASGDASGRASYEQYF.

The chain employs TRBV25-1 and TRBJ1-3; D is uncertain. V was shortened by 3 bases and J by 5 bases, with 8 bases between the two germline ends. Germline V gene lookup returns CDR1 MGHDK and CDR2 SYGVNS. The CDR3 is 13 amino acids. The CDR3 reads CASSEPNRNTIYF. CDR3 sequence (DNA): TGTGCCAGCAGTGAGCCTAATCGAAACACCATATATTTT.

The chain is built from TRBV9 and TRBJ2-3, with 10 bases matching TRBD2. From germline, CDR1 is SGDLS and CDR2 YYNGEE. The junction had 9 bases not matched to a gene; V was cut back by 0 bases and J by 5 bases. The CDR3 spans 17 residues. Here the CDR3 reads CASSVDPLAGVVDTQYF. The CDR3 bases are TGTGCCAGCAGCGTAGATCCCCTAGCGGGAGTAGTAGATACGCAGTATTTT.

CDR3 amino acids: CASSLPGQGRTGELFF. In nucleotides, the CDR3 is TGTGCCAGCAGCTTACCGGGACAGGGACGTACCGGGGAGCTGTTTTTT. This rearrangement joins TRBV7-9 to TRBJ2-2; 9 bases line up with TRBD1. CDR1 is SEHNR, CDR2 FQNEAQ, per germline (reference sequence). The V and J ends lost 2 bases and 5 bases, in that order; junction bases with no gene match: 6. The CDR3 extends over 16 amino acids.

The CDR3 sequence is CASSVFSYPGLAGTDTQYF. The CDR3, as DNA: TGTGCCAGCAGCGTCTTTAGCTATCCGGGACTAGCGGGAACAGATACGCAGTATTTT. V is TRBV7-6 and J is TRBJ2-3; 13 bases are shared with TRBD2. The CDR3 sequence is 19 residues long. Trimming removed 5 bases from V and 3 bases from J; junction bases left unmatched: 14. Germline CDR1 is SGHVS and CDR2 is FNYEAQ.

The chain joins TRBV29-1 to TRBJ2-3; D ambiguous. Germline CDR1 reads SQVTM; CDR2 reads ANQGSEA. V was cut by 5 bases and J by 4 bases, with 13 bases left in between. The CDR3 has 13 residues. The CDR3 nucleotides read TGCAGCGTTCCCCTGGTAGCAGCAGATACGCAGTATTTT. It translates to CSVPLVAADTQYF.

The rearrangement joins TRBV7-2 to TRBJ1-2; 8 bases match TRBD1. This CDR3 region has 15 residues. V dropped 5 bases and J dropped 4; count of bases not matched to a gene: 9. The germline CDR1 and CDR2 sequences are SGHTA and FQGNSA. DNA for the CDR3: TGTGCCAGCAGCCTGCGGGACAGGCTAGTCTATGGCTACACCTTC. This gives the protein CASSLRDRLVYGYTF.

J is TRBJ2-1 and V is TRBV7-3, with D possibly TRBD2 on 5 matching bases. Germline V gene data show CDR1 as SGHTA and CDR2 as FQGTGA. The CDR3 is 13 residues long. V was clipped by 1 base and J by 9 bases, with 10 bases between them. The CDR3 loop reads CASSLMASGEQFF. The DNA for the CDR3 is TGTGCCAGCAGCTTAATGGCAAGCGGTGAGCAGTTCTTC. Together with reference TRBV7-3 and TRBJ2-1, the CDR3 gives the full variable domain: GAGVSQTPSNKVTEKGKYVELRCDPISGHTALYWYRQSLGQGPEFLIYFQGTGAADDSGLPNDRFFAVRPEGSVSTLKIQRTERGDSAVYLCASSLMASGEQFFGPGTRLTVL.

CDR3 sequence (DNA): TGTGCCAGCAGCTTAATCGGTAGCGGAGACACCGGGGAGCTGTTTTTT. Its translation is CASSLIGSGDTGELFF. The V and J genes are TRBV7-3 and TRBJ2-2; possible D gene TRBD2, 6 bases. Germline values: CDR1 SGHTA, CDR2 FQGTGA. CDR3 length equals 16 residues. Trimming shortened V by 1 base and J by 3 bases, and 12 bases separated the two germline ends.

The chain carries TRBV5-1 and TRBJ2-3; D is undetermined. This CDR3 comprises 14 residues. Germline CDR1 and CDR2: SGHRS and YFSETQ. Trimming cost V 0 bases and J 5 bases, with 10 bases left between them. The CDR3 DNA follows: TGCGCCAGCAGCTTGGCTGCCTTGAGAGATACGCAGTATTTT. Protein sequence: CASSLAALRDTQYF. Filled out from reference TRBV5-1 and TRBJ2-3, the complete variable domain reads KAGVTQTPRYLIKTRGQQVTLSCSPISGHRSVSWYQQTPGQGLQFLFEYFSETQRNKGNFPGRFSGRQFSNSRSEMNVSTLELGDSALYLCASSLAALRDTQYFGPGTRLTVL.

The gene calls are TRBV19 and TRBJ1-5; no definite D call. CDR3 length: 14 residues. CDR1 is LNHDA, CDR2 SQIVND, per germline (reference sequence). Trimming removed 5 bases from V and 5 bases from J, with 13 bases in between. CDR3 nucleotides: TGTGCCAGTAGTTATTTTGGCGGGGATCAGCCCCAGCATTTT. This gives the protein CASSYFGGDQPQHF.

This chain links TRBV5-6 with TRBJ2-3; 8 bases agree with TRBD1. V lost 6 bases to trimming and J lost 2 bases; unmatched junction nucleotides: 11. This CDR3 region has 16 residues. Germline CDR1 is SGHDT and CDR2 is YYEEEE. CDR3 coding DNA: TGTGCCAGCACCTCGACCGGACAGGGATTCACAGATACGCAGTATTTT. This sequence encodes CASTSTGQGFTDTQYF.

This chain uses TRBV5-1 with TRBJ2-7, with 10 bases that match TRBD1. CDR1 SGHRS and CDR2 YFSETQ come from the germline V gene. This CDR3 has 16 residues. Trimming removed 4 bases from V and 7 bases from J; junction bases left unmatched: 14. DNA for the CDR3: TGCGCCAGCAGCCGGGGTTCGGGACAGGGGTTCCCGGAGCAGTACTTC. This sequence encodes CASSRGSGQGFPEQYF. The variable domain in full, completed from reference TRBV5-1 and TRBJ2-7, reads KAGVTQTPRYLIKTRGQQVTLSCSPISGHRSVSWYQQTPGQGLQFLFEYFSETQRNKGNFPGRFSGRQFSNSRSEMNVSTLELGDSALYLCASSRGSGQGFPEQYFGPGTRLTVT.

The CDR3 bases are TGTGCCAGCAGCCTCAACAGGAATAATTCACCCCTCCACTTT. Translated, it gives CASSLNRNNSPLHF. This chain joins TRBV28 and TRBJ1-6; a weak D match, TRBD1 (5 bases). The CDR3 loop spans 14 amino acids. Between the trimmed V and J ends, which lost 6 bases and 5 bases, there was a span of 11 bases. Looked up from germline, CDR1 is MDHEN and CDR2 is SYDVKM.